This T cell receptor (beta chain) came from a study of cytomegalovirus exposure and HLA in healthy donors. PCR involved 60 Vbeta and 13 Jbeta primers. Using immunoSEQ multiplex PCR, the repertoire was profiled, and TCRdb retains in-frame clones only, with some absent. This sample has just over 150,000 clones, with nearly 80% found just once. CDR1 SQVTM and CDR2 ANQGSEA come from the germline V gene. The J segment lost 5 bases and the V segment lost 5 bases, leaving 6 bases of the junction unmatched. The CDR3 consists of 13 residues. The sequencing input was PBMCs. This TCR was sampled from a woman between 50 and 59 years old in good health and CMV-seropositive. The chain combines TRBV29-1 with TRBJ2-3, with 8 bases lining up with TRBD2. This chain's CDR3 is CSVLGGGKDTQYF. The CDR3, as DNA: TGCAGCGTTCTCGGGGGGGGGAAAGATACGCAGTATTTT.